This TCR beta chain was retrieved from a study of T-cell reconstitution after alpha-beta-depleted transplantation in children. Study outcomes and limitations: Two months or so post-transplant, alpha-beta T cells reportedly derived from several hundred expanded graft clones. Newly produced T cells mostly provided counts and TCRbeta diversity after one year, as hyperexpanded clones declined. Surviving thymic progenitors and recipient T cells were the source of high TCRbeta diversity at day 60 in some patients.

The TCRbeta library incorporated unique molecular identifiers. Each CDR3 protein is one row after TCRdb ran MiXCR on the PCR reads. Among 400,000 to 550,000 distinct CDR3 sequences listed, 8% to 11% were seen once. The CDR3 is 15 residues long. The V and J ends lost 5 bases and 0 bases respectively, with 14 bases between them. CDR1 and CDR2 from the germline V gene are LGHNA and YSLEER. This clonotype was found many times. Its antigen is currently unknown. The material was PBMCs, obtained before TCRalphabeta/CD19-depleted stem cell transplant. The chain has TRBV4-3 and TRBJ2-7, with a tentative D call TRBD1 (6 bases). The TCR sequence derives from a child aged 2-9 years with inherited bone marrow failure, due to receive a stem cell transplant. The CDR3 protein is CASSWTATSSYEQYF. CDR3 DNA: TGCGCCAGCAGCTGGACAGCGACAAGCTCCTACGAGCAGTACTTC.